This T cell receptor (beta chain) was recovered during a study of blood T cell repertoires in COVID-19. As for the study in general: The study drew acute and convalescent COVID-19 samples from the United States, Italy and Spain. PBMCs, B-cell-depleted T cells, or T cells provided the cDNA or gDNA that made up the material.

TCRdb's copy holds only in-frame clones and misses some; the assay was immunoSEQ multiplex PCR. The sample yields around 92,000 clones, 86% seen once. The CDR3 is 14 residues long. Trimming at V came to 4 bases and at J to 7 bases, leaving 7 bases not matched to a gene. Germline values: CDR1 SGDLS, CDR2 YYNGEE. The rearrangement links TRBV9 to TRBJ2-4; 8 positions match TRBD1. The sequencing sample was made of peripheral blood. The sequence derives from a woman aged 55-70 years in a cohort sampled during active or convalescent COVID-19. CDR3 bases: TGTGCCAGCAGCTTACAGGGGGTCGAGAACATTCAGTACTTC. Translating it yields CASSLQGVENIQYF.